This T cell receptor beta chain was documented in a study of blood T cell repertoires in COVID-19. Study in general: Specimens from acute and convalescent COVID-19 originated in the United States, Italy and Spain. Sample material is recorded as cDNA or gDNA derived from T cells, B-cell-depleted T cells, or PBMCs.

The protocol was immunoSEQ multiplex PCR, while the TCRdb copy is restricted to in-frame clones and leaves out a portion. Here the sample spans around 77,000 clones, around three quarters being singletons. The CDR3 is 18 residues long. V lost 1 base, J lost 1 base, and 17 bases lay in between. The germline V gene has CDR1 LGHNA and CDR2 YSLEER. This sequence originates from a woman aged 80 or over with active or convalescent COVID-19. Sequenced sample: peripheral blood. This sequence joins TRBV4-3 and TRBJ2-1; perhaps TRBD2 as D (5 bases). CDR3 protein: CASSQGPEDDISYNEQFF. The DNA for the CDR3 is TGCGCCAGCAGCCAAGGTCCGGAGGACGACATTTCCTACAATGAGCAGTTCTTC.